A single sample gave rise to the 16 T cell receptor beta chains below, sequenced in a study of CD8+CD57+ T cells in acquired aplastic anemia. Patients sequenced had flow cytometry evidence of CD8+CD57+ cell expansion. Genomic DNA constituted the template upon which TCR beta VDJ and CDR3 profiling was performed. TCRdb re-called the reads through MiXCR, storing one row per CDR3 protein. The top ten hold approximately 3% of the sample, which has 150,000 to 200,000 distinct CDR3 sequences, roughly 43% seen once. The source material was sorted CD4+, CD8+, or CD8+CD57+ T cells (not recorded which) from PBMCs. The receptors come from a human donor with aplastic anemia.

The sample holds many counts of this clonotype. V and J are TRBV19 and TRBJ1-2; 8 positions match TRBD1. With V trimmed by 7 bases and J by 3 bases, 4 bases remained unmatched. The CDR3 has 13 residues. Germline loops: CDR1 LNHDA, CDR2 SQIVND (reference sequence). The CDR3 sequence: CASNPDRDYGYTF. The CDR3 DNA is TGTGCCAGTAACCCGGACAGGGACTATGGCTACACCTTC.

This clonotype was detected only a few times. V and J are TRBV7-6 and TRBJ2-7; weak D call: TRBD2 (5 bases). Germline assignment: CDR1 SGHVS and CDR2 FNYEAQ. The CDR3 loop spans 12 amino acids. Trimming cost V 1 base and J 7 bases, with 8 bases left between them. The CDR3 DNA reads TGTGCCAGCAGCTTAGTGGGAGAAGAGCAGTACTTC. It specifies CASSLVGEEQYF.

There are a few counts of this clonotype. The V gene is TRBV20-1, the J gene TRBJ1-6; the D gene is possibly TRBD1 (6 bases). Germline V gene data show CDR1 as DFQATT and CDR2 as SNEGSKA (reference sequence). V lost 1 base and J 7 bases, leaving 14 bases between the germline ends. The CDR3 contains 15 residues. CDR3 sequence (DNA): TGCAGTGCTAGAGTCCTAGGGGGGACCAATTCACCCCTCCACTTT. It is translated as CSARVLGGTNSPLHF.

This chain links TRBV2 with TRBJ2-2; D gene uncertain. The CDR3 spans 15 residues. Trimming left V 0 bases short and J 7 bases short, with 12 bases between. The germline V gene has CDR1 SNHLY and CDR2 FYNNEI. This CDR3 reads CASSEAQSGFGELFF. CDR3 sequence (DNA): TGTGCCAGCAGTGAAGCGCAGTCAGGATTCGGGGAGCTGTTTTTT.

This clonotype has ten or more counts. V is TRBV6-5 and J is TRBJ1-2; D not certain. The germline V gene encodes CDR1 MNHEY and CDR2 SVGAGI. The CDR3 covers 13 residues. Trimming cost V 2 bases and J 8 bases, with 12 bases left between them. The CDR3 DNA reads as TGTGCCAGCAGTTACGAGAGGATAGGGGGCTACACCTTC. Translating it yields CASSYERIGGYTF.

In this sample, this clonotype turned up many times. The CDR3 DNA follows: TGCAGTGCTCCCTCCGGGACTAGAGATACGCAGTATTTT. The encoded protein is CSAPSGTRDTQYF. The J gene is TRBJ2-3, the V gene TRBV20-1, with 8 positions matching TRBD2. After removal of 5 bases from V and 5 bases from J, the junction contained 6 bases not matched to a gene. The CDR3 has 13 residues. Germline V gives CDR1 DFQATT, CDR2 SNEGSKA (reference sequence).

There are a few counts of this clonotype. The chain is built from TRBV15 and TRBJ1-6; a possible D gene is TRBD1 (6 bases). The V gene lost 11 bases and the J gene lost 6 bases, with 20 bases spanning the gap. Germline-derived CDR1 and CDR2 are LNHNV and YYDKDF (reference sequence). The length of the CDR3 is 15 residues. CDR3 sequence (DNA): TGTGCCGTTCAAACGGGGGGCTCGGGTAATTCACCCCTCCACTTT. This codes for CAVQTGGSGNSPLHF.

V usage is TRBV7-3 and J usage is TRBJ2-3; D may be TRBD2 (7 bases). Deletions cut 5 bases from V and 6 bases from J, with 21 bases between. This CDR3 has 16 amino acids. Looked up from germline, CDR1 is SGHTA and CDR2 is FQGTGA. This CDR3 is CASSQRGGGPSDTQYF. The CDR3 DNA is TGTGCCAGCAGCCAAAGGGGGGGAGGGCCCAGCGATACGCAGTATTTT.

This clonotype occurred once. The V call is TRBV6-1, the J call TRBJ2-7; 9 bases are shared with TRBD2. CDR1 is MNHNS, CDR2 SASEGT, per germline. This CDR3 is built from 13 residues. After removal of 11 bases from V and 4 bases from J, the junction contained 9 bases not matched to a gene. The CDR3 DNA reads TGTGCCGCGGGAGGGGGCAAGGGGTACGAGCAGTACTTC. Protein product: CAAGGGKGYEQYF.

The chain is built from TRBV19 and TRBJ2-3; TRBD2 aligns across 13 bases. V lost 2 bases and J lost 4; bases outside the gene matches: 3. The CDR3 runs 16 residues. The germline V gene encodes CDR1 LNHDA and CDR2 SQIVND (reference sequence). The CDR3 DNA is TGTGCCAGTAGTATACGACTAGCGGGAGGTGCAGATACGCAGTATTTT. Its translation: CASSIRLAGGADTQYF.

In regard to this clonotype: A much bigger clone sits one base away, suggesting this may be a read error. The CDR3 sequence is CASSSMKPGNTIYF. The CDR3 DNA reads TGTGCCAGCAGCTCGATGAAGCCTGGAAACACCATATATTTT. The rearrangement uses TRBV11-2 and TRBJ1-3, with D uncertain. The length of the CDR3 is 14 residues. Germline V gene sequence: CDR1 SGHAT, CDR2 FQNNGV. Trimming cost V 4 bases and J 2 bases, with 9 bases left between them.

Ten or more counts support this clonotype. The gene calls are TRBV6-1 and TRBJ1-1; no clear D. CDR1 and CDR2 (germline): MNHNS, SASEGT. The V gene lost 2 bases and the J gene lost 4 bases, with 14 bases spanning the gap. The CDR3 length is 15 residues. The CDR3 DNA sequence: TGTGCCAGCAGTGAACTAGTTGGCAGTGCCACTGAAGCTTTCTTT. Translated: CASSELVGSATEAFF.

The rearrangement joins TRBV12-3 or TRBV12-4 to TRBJ2-1; 7 nucleotides align to TRBD1. The CDR3 extends over 13 amino acids. V lost 4 bases to trimming and J lost 7 bases; unmatched junction nucleotides: 4. The CDR3 sequence: CASSSRTGNEQFF. CDR3 DNA sequence: TGTGCCAGCAGTTCCCGGACAGGTAATGAGCAGTTCTTC.

This clonotype appeared a few times. The genes are TRBV19 and TRBJ2-2; D not resolved. V gave up 7 bases and J gave up 1 base, with 13 bases separating them. Germline assignment: CDR1 LNHDA and CDR2 SQIVND (reference sequence). The CDR3 sequence is 15 residues long. In nucleotides, the CDR3 is TGTGCCAGTAACGTCATAATGGGGAACACCGGGGAGCTGTTTTTT. The encoded protein is CASNVIMGNTGELFF.

This chain connects TRBV2 to TRBJ2-7; D is undetermined. The germline CDR1 and CDR2 sequences are SNHLY and FYNNEI. V was cut by 6 bases and J by 5 bases, with 11 bases left in between. This CDR3 has 12 residues. The CDR3 here is CASSPDGHEQYF. As DNA, the CDR3 is TGTGCCAGCAGCCCGGACGGACACGAGCAGTACTTC.

About this clonotype itself: A much larger clonotype is one base distant, so this may be a read error. The chain is built from TRBV12-3 or TRBV12-4 and TRBJ2-3; D not certain. V dropped 6 bases and J dropped 2 bases, with 15 bases sitting between them. This CDR3 comprises 15 residues. The CDR3 nucleotides read TGTGCCAGCAGGATCAGGAATAGCCCCACAGATACGCAGTATTTT. Encoded protein: CASRIRNSPTDTQYF.